These 29 T cell receptor beta chains share one sample of origin, sequenced in a study of kidney transplant recipient with SARS-CoV-2 infection. TCRdb reprocessed the reads with MiXCR, giving one entry per CDR3 protein. This sample has about 250,000 distinct CDR3 sequences, with 29% found just once. This material consisted of a blood sample, taken at baseline and between days 110 and 120 from a kidney transplant recipient. The receptors originated from a male patient younger than 45 who had COVID-19 and was a kidney transplant recipient. Some T cells could come from the graft donor.

CDR3 bases: TGTGCCAGTAGTCTTGTCGCGACAAATCGAAAGACCTATGGCTACACCTTC. Protein: CASSLVATNRKTYGYTF. J is TRBJ1-2 and V is TRBV19; the D is unclear. This CDR3 spans 17 amino acids. Trimming stripped 5 bases from V and 4 bases from J, with 23 bases between. Looked up from germline, CDR1 is LNHDA and CDR2 is SQIVND (reference sequence). The full variable domain, completed using reference TRBV19 and TRBJ1-2, is DGGITQSPKYLFRKEGQNVTLSCEQNLNHDAMYWYRQDPGQGLRLIYYSQIVNDFQKGDIAEGYSVSREKKESFPLTVTSAQKNPTAFYLCASSLVATNRKTYGYTFGSGTRLTVV.

The sample holds many counts of this clonotype. This chain joins TRBV16 and TRBJ1-2; D not resolved. Trimming left V 4 bases short and J 4 bases short, with 22 bases between. The CDR3 totals 17 residues. Germline CDR1 reads KGHSY; CDR2 reads FQNENV. The CDR3: CASSLGMVVRKTYGYTF. In nucleotides, the CDR3 is TGTGCCAGCAGCCTCGGTATGGTCGTTAGAAAGACCTATGGCTACACCTTC.

As for this clonotype: A read error may be the cause here, since a much bigger clone is one base away. Here the CDR3 DNA reads TGTGCCAGCATCCTAATGAGGGCAGTAAGAGGCGGGTCGTCCTACGAGCAGTACTTC. Its protein is CASILMRAVRGGSSYEQYF. This chain uses TRBV2 with TRBJ2-4, with D perhaps matching TRBD2 (5 bases). The tail of the sequence fits TRBJ2-7 better, so the J call may be wrong. CDR1 and CDR2 (germline): SNHLY, FYNNEI. The CDR3 loop spans 19 amino acids.

The J gene is TRBJ2-1, the V gene TRBV6-2 or TRBV6-3; D is unclear. Germline CDR1 MNHEY, CDR2 SVGEGT. This CDR3 has 14 amino acids. The V end lost 1 base, the J end lost 5 bases, and 9 bases lay between the germline ends. CDR3 sequence (DNA): TGTGCCAGCAGTTACTGGTCAGAGCACAATGAGCAGTTCTTC. The encoded protein is CASSYWSEHNEQFF.

With respect to this clonotype: This may come from a read error, since a much larger clone is one base off. The conserved final phenylalanine or tryptophan is absent from the CDR3, which likely points to a read error. It is unclear where the CDR3 begins or ends on the DNA, so no DNA is shown, and the CDR3 is as TCRdb lists it. The rearrangement joins TRBV6-1 to TRBJ2-5; the table's D gene call, TRBD2, was not cross checked with the DNA. Looked up from germline, CDR1 is MNHNS and CDR2 is SASEGT. The CDR3 is 14 residues long, counting both termini. CDR3 in amino acids: CASSEAGSPPTTNL.

As concerns this clonotype: This may come from a read error, since a much larger clone is one base off. The chain combines TRBV7-2 with TRBJ1-4; 7 nucleotides match TRBD1. Germline V gives CDR1 SGHTA, CDR2 FQGNSA. V lost 8 bases and J lost 2; bases outside the gene matches: 8. This CDR3 is built from 15 residues. The DNA for the CDR3 is TGTGCCAGCGGCCCACTCAGGGGGACTAATGAAAAACTGTTTTTT. Residues: CASGPLRGTNEKLFF. The whole variable domain, remainder taken from reference TRBV7-2 and TRBJ1-4, is GAGVSQSPSNKVTEKGKDVELRCDPISGHTALYWYRQSLGQGLEFLIYFQGNSAPDKSGLPSDRFSAERTGGSVSTLTIQRTQQEDSAVYLCASGPLRGTNEKLFFGSGTQLSVL.

The chain joins TRBV10-3 to TRBJ2-2; D not certain. The CDR3 spans 15 residues. V was clipped by 4 bases and J by 0 bases, with 9 bases between them. Germline assignment: CDR1 ENHRY and CDR2 SYGVKD. CDR3 sequence reads: CAISGGKANTGELFF. The CDR3 DNA reads as TGTGCCATCAGTGGGGGAAAGGCGAACACCGGGGAGCTGTTTTTT.

About this clonotype: Just one base apart from a much larger clone, this may be a read error. The chain recombines TRBV10-1 with TRBJ2-5; 8 bases agree with TRBD1. Looked up from germline, CDR1 is WNHNN and CDR2 is SYGVQD (reference sequence). The length of the CDR3 is 15 residues. In DNA, the CDR3 is TGCGCCAGCAGTGAAGGACAGGGCGGCAAAGAGACCCAGTGCTTC. Its translation is CASSEGQGGKETQCF.

The chain combines TRBV25-1 with TRBJ2-5; maybe TRBD2 (6 bases). CDR1 is MGHDK, CDR2 SYGVNS, per germline. V was trimmed by 8 bases and J by 0 bases, leaving 10 bases between them. CDR3 length: 13 amino acids. Here the CDR3 DNA reads TGTGCCAGCGGGGGGACGTACCAAGAGACCCAGTACTTC. Translation gives CASGGTYQETQYF.

In regard to this clonotype: A much bigger clone sits one base away, suggesting this may be a read error. V gene TRBV5-1 combines with J gene TRBJ1-2, with D unclear. The CDR3 consists of 15 residues. Germline CDR1 and CDR2: SGHRS and YFSETQ. Written as DNA, the CDR3 is TGCGCCAGCGGCTTGGGAACAGATGCCGAATATGGCTACACCTTC. As protein: CASGLGTDAEYGYTF.

As regards this clonotype: A much larger clone lies a single base off, so this may be a read error. This sequence joins TRBV7-9 and TRBJ1-3, with unresolved D. V dropped 11 bases and J dropped 0 bases, with 8 bases sitting between them. The CDR3 is 12 amino acids. Germline V CDR1 and CDR2: SEHNR, FQNEAQ (reference sequence). CDR3 residues: CAGLSSGNTIYF. The CDR3 DNA is TGTGCCGGTCTGAGCTCTGGAAACACCATATATTTT. Drawing the rest from reference TRBV7-9 and TRBJ1-3, the complete variable domain is DTGVSQNPRHKITKRGQNVTFRCDPISEHNRLYWYRQTLGQGPEFLTYFQNEAQLEKSRLLSDRFSAERPKGSFSTLEIQRTEQGDSAMYLCAGLSSGNTIYFGEGSWLTVV.

This clonotype was counted ten times or more. This chain links TRBV6-4 with TRBJ2-2; D gene ambiguous. This CDR3 contains 14 residues. Germline V gives CDR1 MRHNA, CDR2 SNTAGT. The V end lost 6 bases, the J end lost 2 bases, and 10 bases lay between the germline ends. The CDR3 bases are TGTGCCAGCAGCCTGGGCGAAAACACCGGGGAGCTGTTTTTT. Its translation: CASSLGENTGELFF.

V gene TRBV4-3 combines with J gene TRBJ2-1, with 9 bases matching TRBD2. The CDR3 consists of 16 residues. The V and J ends lost 1 base and 8 bases, in that order; junction bases with no gene match: 9. Per the germline V gene, CDR1 is LGHNA and CDR2 is YSLEER. CDR3 DNA: TGCGCCAGCAGCCAAGGCCCCGGGACTAGCAAGGATGAGCAGTTCTTC. It is translated as CASSQGPGTSKDEQFF.

This clonotype was observed once. Possible read error: a much larger clone is one base away. The chain employs TRBV27 and TRBJ2-4; 8 nucleotides agree with TRBD2. The DNA end favors TRBJ2-7, so the J call may be wrong. CDR1 is MNHEY, CDR2 SMNVEV, per germline (reference sequence). The CDR3 spans 15 residues. CDR3 in amino acids: CASTGTRRREGEQYF. The CDR3 DNA sequence: TGTGCCAGCACCGGGACTAGGAGGCGCGAAGGCGAGCAGTACTTC.

This clonotype appeared once. With a much larger clone just one base away, this may be a read error. The chain joins TRBV6-1 to TRBJ2-3; D unresolved. The CDR3 runs to 12 residues. Germline CDR1 reads MNHNS; CDR2 reads SASEGT. CDR3 residues: CASSGYTDTQCF. The CDR3 DNA reads TGTGCCAGCAGTGGCTACACAGATACGCAGTGTTTT.

This clonotype was detected many times. The chain joins TRBV5-8 to TRBJ1-2; D gene uncertain. The CDR3 runs to 16 residues. The germline V and J ends were trimmed by 7 bases and 4 bases, with 23 bases remaining between them. CDR1 is SGHTS, CDR2 YDEGEE, per germline. The CDR3 protein is CASLGDHPRKTYGYTF. CDR3 bases: TGTGCCAGCCTCGGGGATCATCCACGAAAGACCTATGGCTACACCTTC.

This clonotype was detected many times. The chain employs TRBV6-1 and TRBJ1-3, with a possible D match to TRBD1 (6 bases). Trimming took 7 bases from V and 4 from J, leaving 23 bases between them. Germline assignment: CDR1 MNHNS and CDR2 SASEGT. This CDR3 has 17 residues. The CDR3, as DNA: TGTGCCAGCATAATTTCCCGAGGGGGGGGCACAGGAAACACCATATATTTT. Encoded protein: CASIISRGGGTGNTIYF.

A note on this clonotype: A much larger clone lies one base from this, so it may be a read error. The chain is built from TRBV6-5 and TRBJ2-2; D may be TRBD1 or TRBD2 (5 bases each). Germline CDR1 MNHEY, CDR2 SVGAGI. This CDR3 contains 14 residues. Trimming removed 10 bases from V and 5 bases from J, with 17 bases in between. CDR3 sequence: CAMGVGEGTGELFF. As DNA, the CDR3 is TGTGCCATGGGGGTAGGGGAAGGGACCGGGGAGCTGTTTTTT.

This clonotype appeared once. A single base is all that separates this from a far larger clone, so a read error is likely. The V gene is TRBV7-6, the J gene TRBJ1-1; TRBD1 might be the D (5 bases). Trimming took 5 bases from V and 4 from J, leaving 11 bases between them. The CDR3 runs to 13 residues. Germline V gene sequence: CDR1 SGHVS, CDR2 FNYEAQ. The CDR3 loop is CASSLQESTEAFF. In DNA, the CDR3 is TGTGCCAGCAGCCTACAGGAGAGCACTGAAGCTTTCTTT.

This clonotype was detected many times. This chain joins TRBV5-1 and TRBJ1-2; no definite D call. The V and J ends lost 6 bases and 4 bases respectively, with 22 bases between them. The germline V gene encodes CDR1 SGHRS and CDR2 YFSETQ. This CDR3 contains 16 residues. The CDR3 DNA sequence: TGCGCCAGCATTCAACTATCGGTTCGAAAGACCTATGGCTACACCTTC. Translation: CASIQLSVRKTYGYTF.

This clonotype was recorded many times. The J gene is TRBJ2-4, the V gene TRBV20-1; D not certain. Per the germline V gene, CDR1 is DFQATT and CDR2 is SNEGSKA (reference sequence). The CDR3 totals 13 residues. Trimming shortened V by 3 bases and J by 0 bases, and 6 bases separated the two germline ends. CDR3 sequence reads: CSARQKAKNIQYF. The CDR3 DNA reads as TGCAGTGCTAGGCAGAAAGCCAAAAACATTCAGTACTTC.

In its sample, this clonotype was seen a few times. The chain couples TRBV19 to TRBJ2-7; TRBD1 aligns across 8 bases. The CDR3 is 16 amino acids. Per germline, CDR1 LNHDA and CDR2 SQIVND (reference sequence). With V trimmed by 3 bases and J by 3 bases, 10 bases remained unmatched. CDR3 protein: CASSIRRTGWDYEQYF. Written as DNA, the CDR3 is TGTGCCAGTAGTATCCGCCGGACAGGGTGGGACTACGAGCAGTACTTC. The full variable domain, rest sourced from reference TRBV19 and TRBJ2-7, is DGGITQSPKYLFRKEGQNVTLSCEQNLNHDAMYWYRQDPGQGLRLIYYSQIVNDFQKGDIAEGYSVSREKKESFPLTVTSAQKNPTAFYLCASSIRRTGWDYEQYFGPGTRLTVT.

As to this clonotype: Just one base apart from a much larger clone, this may be a read error. The chain uses TRBV7-9 and TRBJ1-2; no firm D call. Trimming stripped 7 bases from V and 4 bases from J, with 25 bases between. From germline, CDR1 is SEHNR and CDR2 FQNEAQ (reference sequence). This CDR3 region has 17 residues. DNA for the CDR3: TGTGCCAGCAACAGACGCAAATACCATGGAAAGACCTATGGCTACACCTTC. Protein: CASNRRKYHGKTYGYTF.

This clonotype was picked up a small number of times. The chain uses TRBV24-1 and TRBJ2-2, with 14 bases matching TRBD2. The CDR3 runs 17 residues. Germline lookup yields CDR1 KGHDR and CDR2 SFDVKD. The trim removed 2 bases at V and 6 bases at J, leaving 4 bases unmatched. CDR3: CATSDSTSGRVSGELFF. The CDR3 DNA sequence: TGTGCCACCAGTGATTCGACTAGCGGGAGGGTTTCCGGGGAGCTGTTTTTT.

As to this clonotype: A much larger clone differs by one base, so this may be a read error. The V and J genes are TRBV5-5 and TRBJ2-4; D is unresolved. The J call may not be correct, given that the DNA end is closer to TRBJ2-7. The CDR3 runs 14 residues. Germline loops: CDR1 SGHKS, CDR2 YYEKEE (reference sequence). CDR3 in amino acids: CTSSSTPMPYEQYF. The CDR3 DNA follows: TGTACCAGCAGCTCAACCCCGATGCCCTACGAGCAGTACTTC.

Comment on this clonotype: One base away lies a much larger clone, so this may be a sequencing read error. This rearrangement joins TRBV29-1 to TRBJ1-2, with D uncertain. There are 14 residues in the CDR3. The germline gives CDR1 SQVTM, CDR2 ANQGSEA. The CDR3 loop is CSVEVARASYGHTF. The CDR3 DNA follows: TGCAGCGTTGAAGTTGCGAGGGCAAGCTATGGCCACACCTTC.

This clonotype has at least ten counts. This chain connects TRBV5-5 to TRBJ1-5; D perhaps matches TRBD1 (5 bases). The CDR3 is 14 amino acids. The germline gives CDR1 SGHKS, CDR2 YYEKEE (reference sequence). The V end lost 6 bases, the J end lost 2 bases, and 12 bases lay between the germline ends. The DNA of the CDR3 is TGTGCCAGCACCTCCTTAGGGGGCAATCAGCCCCAGCATTTT. It specifies CASTSLGGNQPQHF.

The genes are TRBV11-3 and TRBJ1-1, with D possibly TRBD1 on 6 matching bases. CDR3 length equals 15 residues. Deletions cut 7 bases from V and 4 bases from J, with 19 bases between. From germline, CDR1 is SGHNT and CDR2 YENEEA. CDR3 amino acids: CASTSFTGSGTEAFF. The CDR3 DNA reads TGTGCCAGCACCTCGTTTACAGGGAGCGGCACTGAAGCTTTCTTT.

This clonotype was seen repeatedly, ten times or more. The rearrangement uses TRBV6-5 and TRBJ1-6, with 7 bases matching TRBD1. Trimming took 6 bases from V and 5 from J; bases not matched to a gene: 1. CDR1 is MNHEY and CDR2 is SVGAGI in the germline V gene. There are 13 residues in the CDR3. The CDR3 is CASRTGHNSPLHF. Written as DNA, the CDR3 is TGTGCCAGCAGGACAGGGCATAATTCACCCCTCCACTTT.